The present TCR beta chain was sequenced within a study of T cell changes during pregnancy in multiple sclerosis. Data came from immunoSEQ multiplex PCR; TCRdb stores just in-frame clones and leaves some out. The sample includes over 45,000 clones, approximately 87% of them seen just once. The TCR sequence derives from a female donor in good health, enrolled as a control in a pregnancy study. Specimen: peripheral blood, collected in the first trimester of pregnancy.

Here the CDR3 DNA reads TGTGCCTGGAAAGGAGGCTTGGGTGCGGGAGATACCGGGGAGCTGTTTTTT. Its protein is CAWKGGLGAGDTGELFF. The rearrangement uses TRBV30 and TRBJ2-2; 7 nucleotides align to TRBD2. V was pared by 4 bases and J by 5 bases, with 16 bases of the junction left unmatched. This CDR3 is built from 17 residues. Germline assignment: CDR1 GTSNPN and CDR2 SVGIG (reference sequence).